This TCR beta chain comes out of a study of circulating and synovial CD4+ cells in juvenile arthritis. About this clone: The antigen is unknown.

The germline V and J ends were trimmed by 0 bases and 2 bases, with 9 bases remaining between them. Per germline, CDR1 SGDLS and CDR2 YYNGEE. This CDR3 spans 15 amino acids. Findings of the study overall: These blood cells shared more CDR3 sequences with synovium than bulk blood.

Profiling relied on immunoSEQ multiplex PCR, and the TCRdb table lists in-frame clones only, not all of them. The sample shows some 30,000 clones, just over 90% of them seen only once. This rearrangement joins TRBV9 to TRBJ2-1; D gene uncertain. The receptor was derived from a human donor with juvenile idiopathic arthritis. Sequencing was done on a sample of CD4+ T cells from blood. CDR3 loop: CASSVVGGTYNEQFF. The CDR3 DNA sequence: TGTGCCAGCAGCGTAGTAGGCGGCACCTACAATGAGCAGTTCTTC.